This T cell receptor (beta chain) was recorded in a study of identical twins. Every one of the donors was a healthy Caucasian. As to this clonotype: What it binds is not known.

TCRdb reanalysed the 5' RACE reads using MiXCR and keeps one entry per CDR3 protein. The sample lists about 200,000 distinct CDR3 sequences, 6% to 9% occurring once. Overall study findings and caveats: Where beta out-of-frame sequences were concerned, excess twin sharing was weaker. A partial confounding effect on zero-insertion analyses could come from invariant MAIT and iNKT cells.

These data are also associated with another study on yellow fever vaccine responses in identical twins.

The material sequenced was memory (CD45RO+) T cells sorted from blood. This TCR was sampled from a woman aged 18-30 years in good health.

CDR3 nucleotides: TGTGCCAGCCGGCAGGGGAACACTGAAGCTTTCTTT. Translated, it gives CASRQGNTEAFF. The rearrangement links TRBV6-6 to TRBJ1-1; possibly TRBD1 for D (5 bases). The CDR3 has 12 residues. Germline values: CDR1 MNHNY, CDR2 SVGAGI (reference sequence). V was cut by 8 bases and J by 1 base, with 8 bases left in between.